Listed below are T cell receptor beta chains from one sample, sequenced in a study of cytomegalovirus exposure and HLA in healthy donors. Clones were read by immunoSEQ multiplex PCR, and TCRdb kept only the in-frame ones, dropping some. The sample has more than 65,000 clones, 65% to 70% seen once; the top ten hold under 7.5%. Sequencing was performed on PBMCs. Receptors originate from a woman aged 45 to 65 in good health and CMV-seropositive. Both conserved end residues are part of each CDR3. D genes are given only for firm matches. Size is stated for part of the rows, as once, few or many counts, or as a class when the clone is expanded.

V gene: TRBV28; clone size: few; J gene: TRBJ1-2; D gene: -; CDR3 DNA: TGTGCCAGCAGTTTTAAGCCGGGAGCCTATGGCTACACCTTC; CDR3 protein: CASSFKPGAYGYTF
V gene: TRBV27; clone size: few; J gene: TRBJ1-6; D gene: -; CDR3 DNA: TGTGCCAGCAGTTTTAGCTCCTATAATTCACCCCTCCACTTT; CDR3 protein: CASSFSSYNSPLHF
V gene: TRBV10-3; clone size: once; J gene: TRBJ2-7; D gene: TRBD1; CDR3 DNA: TGTGCCATCAGTGAGTCGGGGACAGGGGGCCGGGAGCAGTACTTC; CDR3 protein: CAISESGTGGREQYF
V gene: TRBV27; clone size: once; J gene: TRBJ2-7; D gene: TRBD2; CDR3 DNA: TGTGCCAGCAAGCGGGGGAGCTCCTACGAGCAGTACTTC; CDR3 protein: CASKRGSSYEQYF
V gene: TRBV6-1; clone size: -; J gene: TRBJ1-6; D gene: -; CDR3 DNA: TGTGCCAGCAGTGATTGGGGGACATCTAATTCACCCCTCCACTTT; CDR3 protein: CASSDWGTSNSPLHF
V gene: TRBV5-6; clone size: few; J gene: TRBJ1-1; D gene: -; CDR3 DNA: TGTGCCAGCAGCTTGCAACAGGGTGAAGCTTTCTTT; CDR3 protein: CASSLQQGEAFF
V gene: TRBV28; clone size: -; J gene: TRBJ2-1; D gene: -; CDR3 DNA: TGTGCCAGCTGTTTGGAGCGTTCCTACAATGAGCAGTTCTTC; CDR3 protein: CASCLERSYNEQFF
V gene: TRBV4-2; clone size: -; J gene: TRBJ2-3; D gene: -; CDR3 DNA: TGTGCCAGCAGCCTAGGAACAGGGTCAGATACGCAGTATTTT; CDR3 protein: CASSLGTGSDTQYF
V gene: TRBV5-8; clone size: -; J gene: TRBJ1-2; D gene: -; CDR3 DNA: TGTGCCAGCAGCGAACGGTTTGTTGGCTATGGCTACACCTTC; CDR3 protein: CASSERFVGYGYTF
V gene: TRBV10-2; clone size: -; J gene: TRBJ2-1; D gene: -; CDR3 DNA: TGCGCCAGCACATCCGAAGGGGCCTTCTACAATGAGCAGTTCTTC; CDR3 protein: CASTSEGAFYNEQFF
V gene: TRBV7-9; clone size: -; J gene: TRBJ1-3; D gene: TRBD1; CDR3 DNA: TGTTCCAGCAGCTTCTCGACCGGGACAGGGGTTTGGGTTGGAAACACCATATATTTT; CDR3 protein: CSSSFSTGTGVWVGNTIYF
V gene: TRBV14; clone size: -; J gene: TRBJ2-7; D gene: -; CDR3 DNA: TGTGCCAGCAGCCCAAACTCATACGAGCAGTACTTC; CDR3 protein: CASSPNSYEQYF
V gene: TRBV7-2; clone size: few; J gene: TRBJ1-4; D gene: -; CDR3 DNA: TGTGCCAGCAGCTTCGGCACGAGGGACACGGGTGAAAAACTGTTTTTT; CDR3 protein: CASSFGTRDTGEKLFF
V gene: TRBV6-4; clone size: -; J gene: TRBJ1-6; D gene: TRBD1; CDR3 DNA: TGTGCCAGCAGTGAGGGGACAGAAAATTCACCCCTCCACTTT; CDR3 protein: CASSEGTENSPLHF
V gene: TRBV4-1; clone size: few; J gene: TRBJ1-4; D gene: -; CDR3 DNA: TGCGCCAGCAGCCACCCGGGACACTCGAAGGAAAAACTGTTTTTT; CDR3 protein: CASSHPGHSKEKLFF
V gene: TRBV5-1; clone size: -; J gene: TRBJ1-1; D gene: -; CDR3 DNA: TGCGCCAGCAGCTTGGACCCGGGAAAGTTGGCTTTCTTT; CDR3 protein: CASSLDPGKLAFF
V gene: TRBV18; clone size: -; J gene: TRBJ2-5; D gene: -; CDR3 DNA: TGTGCCAGCTCACCACGGGGGGGCGCAGAGACCCAGTACTTC; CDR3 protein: CASSPRGGAETQYF
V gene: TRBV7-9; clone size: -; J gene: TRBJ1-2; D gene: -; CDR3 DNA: TGTGCCAGCAGCTTGGAAGGCTCAGACAATGGCTACACCTTC; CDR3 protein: CASSLEGSDNGYTF
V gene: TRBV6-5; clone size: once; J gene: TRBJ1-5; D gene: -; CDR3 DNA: TGTGCCAGCAGTGGACATATGTCTCAGCCCCAGCATTTT; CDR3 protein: CASSGHMSQPQHF
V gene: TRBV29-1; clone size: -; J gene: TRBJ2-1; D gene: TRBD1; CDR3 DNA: TGCAGCGTTGAAGGGGACAGGGTCTACAATGAGCAGTTCTTC; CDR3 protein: CSVEGDRVYNEQFF
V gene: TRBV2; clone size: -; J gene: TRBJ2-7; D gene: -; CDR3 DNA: TGTGTCCCACGGAATATCAGCGACGAGCAGTACTTC; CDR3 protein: CVPRNISDEQYF
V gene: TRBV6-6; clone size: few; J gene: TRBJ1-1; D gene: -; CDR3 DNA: TGTGCCAGCAGTTACCCACAGGGTAGGAACACTGAAGCTTTCTTT; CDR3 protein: CASSYPQGRNTEAFF
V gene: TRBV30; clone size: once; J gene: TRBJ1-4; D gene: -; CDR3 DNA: TGTGCCTGGAGTAGCCAGGGAGGTGAAAAACTGTTTTTT; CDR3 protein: CAWSSQGGEKLFF
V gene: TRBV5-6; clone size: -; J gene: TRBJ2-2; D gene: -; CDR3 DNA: TGTGCCAGCAGCTTGTTCAGGGGTTACTTCGCCGGGGAGCTGTTTTTT; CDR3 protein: CASSLFRGYFAGELFF
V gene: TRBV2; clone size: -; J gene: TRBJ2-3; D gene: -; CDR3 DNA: TGTGCCAGCAGTGAAAATCTCTTTGGGCCTTTT; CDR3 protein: CASSENLFGPF
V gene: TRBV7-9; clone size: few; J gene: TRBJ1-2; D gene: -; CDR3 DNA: TGTGCCAGCAGTCGGGACACCAACTATGGCTACACCTTC; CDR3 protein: CASSRDTNYGYTF
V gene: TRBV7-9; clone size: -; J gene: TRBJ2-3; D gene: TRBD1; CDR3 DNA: TGTGCCAGCAGCGAGAGGGGGCTGACCCCCGCAGATACGCAGTATTTT; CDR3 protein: CASSERGLTPADTQYF
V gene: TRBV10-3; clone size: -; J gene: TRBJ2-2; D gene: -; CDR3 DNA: TGTGCCACAGGGGATAACACCGGGGAGCTGTTTTTT; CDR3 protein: CATGDNTGELFF
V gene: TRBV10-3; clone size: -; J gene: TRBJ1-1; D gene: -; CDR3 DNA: TGTGCCATCAGGCCTACAGGGACCAACACTGAAGCTTTCTTT; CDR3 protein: CAIRPTGTNTEAFF
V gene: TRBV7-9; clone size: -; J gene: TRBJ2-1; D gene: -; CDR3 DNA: TGTGCCAGCAGCTTTGGACAGCTTTACAATGAGCAGTTCTTC; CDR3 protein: CASSFGQLYNEQFF
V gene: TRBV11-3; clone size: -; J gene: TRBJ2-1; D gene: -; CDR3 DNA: TGTGCCAGCAGCTTCGGGGGAGACTACAATGAGCAGTTCTTC; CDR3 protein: CASSFGGDYNEQFF
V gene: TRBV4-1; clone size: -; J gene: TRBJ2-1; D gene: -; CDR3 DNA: TGCGCCAGCAGCCAAGACCCAAGAGCCGAGCGGCCCTACAATGAGCAGTTCTTC; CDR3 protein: CASSQDPRAERPYNEQFF
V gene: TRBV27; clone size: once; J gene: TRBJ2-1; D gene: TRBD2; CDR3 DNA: TGTGCCAGCACCCCGGGGGGGACCGATGAGCAGTTCTTC; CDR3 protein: CASTPGGTDEQFF
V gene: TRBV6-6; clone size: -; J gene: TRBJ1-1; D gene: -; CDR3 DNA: TGTGCCAGCAGTTTCTTCGAGGGACACCGGAACACTGAAGCTTTCTTT; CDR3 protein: CASSFFEGHRNTEAFF
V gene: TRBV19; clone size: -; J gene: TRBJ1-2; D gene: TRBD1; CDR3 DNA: TGTGCCAGTAGTATGGGCAGGGGGAGTAATCGTGGCTACACCTTC; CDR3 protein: CASSMGRGSNRGYTF
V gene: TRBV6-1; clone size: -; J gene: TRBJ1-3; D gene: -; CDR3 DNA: TGTGCCAGCAGATCCCTAGCGTCGGGGGGAAACACCATATATTTT; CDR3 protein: CASRSLASGGNTIYF
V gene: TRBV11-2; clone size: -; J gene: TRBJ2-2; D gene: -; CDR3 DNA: TGTGCCAGCAGCTTTCCGGGCACCGGGGAGCTGTTTTTT; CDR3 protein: CASSFPGTGELFF
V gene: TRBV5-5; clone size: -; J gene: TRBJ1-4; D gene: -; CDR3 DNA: TGTGCCAGCAGCTACAAACGAGGAGGATTAGATAGAGAAAAACTGTTTTTT; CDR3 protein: CASSYKRGGLDREKLFF
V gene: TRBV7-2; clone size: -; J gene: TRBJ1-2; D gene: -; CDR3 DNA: TGTGCCAGCAGTCAAAGCCCGGGACATTTGGATGGCTACACCTTC; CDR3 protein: CASSQSPGHLDGYTF
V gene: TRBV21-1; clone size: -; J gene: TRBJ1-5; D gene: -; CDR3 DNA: TGTGCCAGCACCAGAACATGCAATCAGCCCCAGCATTTT; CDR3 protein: CASTRTCNQPQHF
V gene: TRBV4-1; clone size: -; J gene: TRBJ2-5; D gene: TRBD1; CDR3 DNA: TGCGCCAGCAGCCAAGGGACAGGGGAAGAGACCCAGTACTTC; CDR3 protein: CASSQGTGEETQYF
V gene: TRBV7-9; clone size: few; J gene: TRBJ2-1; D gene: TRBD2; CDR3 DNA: TGTTCCAGCAGTCAGAGGGGCGGGGGGGAGACCTACAATGAGCAGTTCTTC; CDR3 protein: CSSSQRGGGETYNEQFF
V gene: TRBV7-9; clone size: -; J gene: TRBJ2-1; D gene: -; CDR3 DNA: TGTGCCAGCAGCCCCCGAAGCGCGCGGTTCGAGCAGTTCTTC; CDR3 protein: CASSPRSARFEQFF
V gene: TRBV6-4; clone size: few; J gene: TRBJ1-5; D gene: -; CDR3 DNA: TGTGCCAGCAGCGGAGAGAGCAATCAGCCCCAGCATTTT; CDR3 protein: CASSGESNQPQHF
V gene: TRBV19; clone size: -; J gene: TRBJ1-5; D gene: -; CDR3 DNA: TGTGCCAGTAGTCGGGCGGGCGATCAGCCCCAGCATTTT; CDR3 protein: CASSRAGDQPQHF
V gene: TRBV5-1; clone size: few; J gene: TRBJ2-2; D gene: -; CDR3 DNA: TGCGCCAGCAGCTCAGTCGACAGCACCGGGGAGCTGTTTTTT; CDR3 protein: CASSSVDSTGELFF
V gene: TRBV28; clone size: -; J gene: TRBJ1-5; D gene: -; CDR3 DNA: TGTGCCAGCAGTCCGGGAGGGATCAATCAGCCCCAGCATTTT; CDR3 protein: CASSPGGINQPQHF
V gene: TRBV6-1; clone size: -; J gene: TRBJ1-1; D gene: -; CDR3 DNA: TGTGCCAGCTTCGGGGTTGGGTACACTGAAGCTTTCTTT; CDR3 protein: CASFGVGYTEAFF